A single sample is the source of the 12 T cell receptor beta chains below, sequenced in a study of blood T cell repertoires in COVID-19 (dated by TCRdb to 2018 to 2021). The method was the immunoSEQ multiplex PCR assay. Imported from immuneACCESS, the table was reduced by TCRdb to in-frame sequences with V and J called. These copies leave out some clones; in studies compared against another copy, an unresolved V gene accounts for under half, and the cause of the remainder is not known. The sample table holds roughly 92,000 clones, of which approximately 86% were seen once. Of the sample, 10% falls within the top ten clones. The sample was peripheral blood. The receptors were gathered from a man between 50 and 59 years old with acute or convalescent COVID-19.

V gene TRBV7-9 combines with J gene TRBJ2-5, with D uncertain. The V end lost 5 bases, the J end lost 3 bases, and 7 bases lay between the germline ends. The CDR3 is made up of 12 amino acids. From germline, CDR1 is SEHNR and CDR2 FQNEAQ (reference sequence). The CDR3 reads CASSPVEETQYF. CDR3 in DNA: TGTGCCAGCAGCCCCGTTGAAGAGACCCAGTACTTC.

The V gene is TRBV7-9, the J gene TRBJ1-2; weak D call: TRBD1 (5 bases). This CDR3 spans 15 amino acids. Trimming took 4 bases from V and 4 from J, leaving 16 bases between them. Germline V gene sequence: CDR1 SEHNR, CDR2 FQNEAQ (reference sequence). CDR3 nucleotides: TGTGCCAGCAGCTCCGCCGCGGGACGGTTCTATGGCTACACCTTC. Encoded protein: CASSSAAGRFYGYTF. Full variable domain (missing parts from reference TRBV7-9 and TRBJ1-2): DTGVSQNPRHKITKRGQNVTFRCDPISEHNRLYWYRQTLGQGPEFLTYFQNEAQLEKSRLLSDRFSAERPKGSFSTLEIQRTEQGDSAMYLCASSSAAGRFYGYTFGSGTRLTVV.

This chain's CDR3 is CASMTERPGAKNIQYF. In DNA, the CDR3 is TGTGCCAGCATGACAGAACGCCCCGGGGCCAAAAACATTCAGTACTTC. The chain has TRBV27 and TRBJ2-4; a possible D gene is TRBD1 (5 bases). This CDR3 has 16 amino acids. Per germline, CDR1 MNHEY and CDR2 SMNVEV (reference sequence). Trimming left V 7 bases short and J 1 base short, with 17 bases between.

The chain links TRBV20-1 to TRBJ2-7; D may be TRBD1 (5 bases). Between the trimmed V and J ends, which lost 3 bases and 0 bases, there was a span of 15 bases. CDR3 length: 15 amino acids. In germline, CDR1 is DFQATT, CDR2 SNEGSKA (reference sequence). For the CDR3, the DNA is TGCAGTGCTAGTCCCCAGGGCCCTGTCTCCTACGAGCAGTACTTC. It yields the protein CSASPQGPVSYEQYF.

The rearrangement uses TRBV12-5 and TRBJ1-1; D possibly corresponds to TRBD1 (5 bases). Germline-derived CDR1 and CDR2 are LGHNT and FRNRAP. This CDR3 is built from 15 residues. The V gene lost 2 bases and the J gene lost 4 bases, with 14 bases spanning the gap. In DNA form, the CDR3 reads TGTGCTAGTGGTTTGTCTGGACGGAGGGGCACTGAAGCTTTCTTT. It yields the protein CASGLSGRRGTEAFF.

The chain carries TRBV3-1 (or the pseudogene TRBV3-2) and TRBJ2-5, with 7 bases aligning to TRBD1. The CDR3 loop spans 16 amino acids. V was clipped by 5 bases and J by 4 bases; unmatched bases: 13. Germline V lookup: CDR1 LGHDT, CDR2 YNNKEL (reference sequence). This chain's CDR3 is CASSSSLQGPTETQYF. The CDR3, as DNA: TGTGCCAGCAGCTCTTCCTTACAGGGGCCCACAGAGACCCAGTACTTC.

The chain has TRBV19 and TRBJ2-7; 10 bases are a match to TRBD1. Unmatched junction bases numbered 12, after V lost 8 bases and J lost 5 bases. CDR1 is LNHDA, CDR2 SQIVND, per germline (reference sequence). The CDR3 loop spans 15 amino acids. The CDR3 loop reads CASRPRQGALDEQYF. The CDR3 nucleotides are TGTGCCAGTCGGCCCAGACAGGGGGCTTTGGACGAGCAGTACTTC.

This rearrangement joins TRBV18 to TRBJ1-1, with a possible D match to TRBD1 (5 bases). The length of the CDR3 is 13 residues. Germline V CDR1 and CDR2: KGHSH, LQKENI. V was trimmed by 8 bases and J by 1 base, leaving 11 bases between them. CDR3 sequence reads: CASGAGWNTEAFF. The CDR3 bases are TGTGCCAGCGGGGCAGGTTGGAACACTGAAGCTTTCTTT. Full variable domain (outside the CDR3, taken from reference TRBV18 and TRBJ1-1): NAGVMQNPRHLVRRRGQEARLRCSPMKGHSHVYWYRQLPEEGLKFMVYLQKENIIDESGMPKERFSAEFPKEGPSILRIQQVVRGDSAAYFCASGAGWNTEAFFGQGTRLTVV.

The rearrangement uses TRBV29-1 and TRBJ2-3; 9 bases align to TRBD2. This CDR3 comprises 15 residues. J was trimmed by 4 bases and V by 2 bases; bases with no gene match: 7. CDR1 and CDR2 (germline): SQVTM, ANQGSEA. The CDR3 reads CSVERAGGPADTQYF. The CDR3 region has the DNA TGCAGCGTTGAACGGGCGGGAGGGCCAGCAGATACGCAGTATTTT.

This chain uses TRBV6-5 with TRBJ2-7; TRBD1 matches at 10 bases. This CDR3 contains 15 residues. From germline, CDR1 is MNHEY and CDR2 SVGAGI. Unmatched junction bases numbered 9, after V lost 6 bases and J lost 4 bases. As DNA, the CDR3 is TGTGCCAGCAGACCTCCGGGACAGGGGATTTACGAGCAGTACTTC. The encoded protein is CASRPPGQGIYEQYF.

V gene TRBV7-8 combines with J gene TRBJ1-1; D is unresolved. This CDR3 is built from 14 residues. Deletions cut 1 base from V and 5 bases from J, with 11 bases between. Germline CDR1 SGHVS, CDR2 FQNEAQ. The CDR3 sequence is CASSLVPRGTEAFF. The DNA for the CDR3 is TGTGCCAGCAGCTTAGTTCCCAGAGGAACTGAAGCTTTCTTT.

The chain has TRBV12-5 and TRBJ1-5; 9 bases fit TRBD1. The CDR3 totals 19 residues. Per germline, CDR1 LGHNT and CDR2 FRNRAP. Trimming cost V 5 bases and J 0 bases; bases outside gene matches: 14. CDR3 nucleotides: TGTGCTAGTGGTCCTGCATTTCCCGGGACAGGGAATAGCAATCAGCCCCAGCATTTT. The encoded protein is CASGPAFPGTGNSNQPQHF.